A selection of T cell receptor beta chains follows, all from one sample in a study of blood T cells in healthy people across ages. TCRdb processed the 5' RACE reads anew with MiXCR; each CDR3 protein has one entry. The repertoire holds about 930,000 distinct CDR3 sequences, 25% to 30% seen once, with about a tenth in the top ten. The same data also went into a second study, on T cells of mothers and their children.

Material for sequencing was blood. The receptors originated from a woman aged 40 to 55 in good health. The CDR3 runs from the conserved cysteine through the conserved F or W. A D gene is named only where the DNA matches it firmly. Clone sizes are given selectively: once, few, many, or a class where the clone is expanded.

>TRBV12-3/TRBV12-4|.|TRBJ2-7|.
CASSFPTLPYEQYF
TGTGCCAGCAGTTTTCCGACTCTCCCCTACGAGCAGTACTTC
>TRBV20-1|TRBD1|TRBJ2-7|many
CSAPRQGESYEQYF
TGCAGTGCCCCGAGGCAGGGGGAATCCTACGAGCAGTACTTC
>TRBV6-6|TRBD2|TRBJ2-7|.
CASSYAAGAPYEQYF
TGTGCCAGCAGTTACGCAGCGGGGGCGCCCTACGAGCAGTACTTC
>TRBV9|.|TRBJ2-7|many
CASSPTDTFYEQYF
TGTGCCAGCAGCCCGACTGACACCTTCTACGAGCAGTACTTC
>TRBV6-6|TRBD1|TRBJ1-1|.
CASSYLTGNTVAFF
TGTGCCAGCAGTTACCTGACAGGGAACACTGTAGCTTTCTTT
>TRBV29-1|.|TRBJ2-1|.
CSVVGYNEQFF
TGCAGCGTTGTGGGCTACAATGAGCAGTTCTTC
>TRBV6-5|TRBD1|TRBJ2-6|.
CASSYETGISGANVLTF
TGTGCCAGCAGTTATGAGACAGGGATCTCTGGGGCCAACGTCCTGACTTTC
>TRBV15|.|TRBJ2-5|many
CATSSPETQYF
TGTGCCACCAGCAGCCCAGAGACCCAGTACTTC
>TRBV24-1|TRBD1|TRBJ2-1|.
CATSDKGQGLWNEQFF
TGTGCCACCAGCGACAAAGGACAGGGTCTATGGAATGAGCAGTTCTTC
>TRBV6-6|TRBD1|TRBJ1-1|few
CASSYPTGGYTEAFF
TGTGCCAGCAGTTACCCGACAGGGGGCTACACTGAAGCTTTCTTT
>TRBV7-9|.|TRBJ1-2|.
CASSLWTVSHYGYTF
TGTGCCAGCAGCCTATGGACAGTATCTCACTATGGCTACACCTTC
>TRBV7-6|TRBD1|TRBJ1-1|many
CASSTTPGQVTEAFF
TGTGCCAGCAGCACAACGCCGGGACAGGTCACTGAAGCTTTCTTT
>TRBV5-1|.|TRBJ1-4|.
CASSREGDPNEKLFF
TGCGCCAGCAGCCGGGAGGGAGACCCTAATGAAAAACTGTTTTTT
>TRBV7-6|TRBD1|TRBJ1-2|few
CASSSGQGEGISYGYTF
TGTGCCAGCAGCTCGGGACAGGGGGAGGGGATTAGCTATGGCTACACCTTC
>TRBV29-1|.|TRBJ2-3|.
CCVAMGFGTDTQYF
TGCTGCGTTGCGATGGGATTTGGCACAGATACGCAGTATTTT
>TRBV10-3|.|TRBJ2-3|many
CAISESSVPDTQYF
TGTGCCATCAGTGAGTCGTCGGTACCAGATACGCAGTATTTT
>TRBV18|.|TRBJ2-7|.
CASSPRTALGNEQYF
TGTGCCAGCTCACCAAGGACAGCCCTCGGAAACGAGCAGTACTTC
>TRBV20-1|TRBD2|TRBJ2-3|.
CSAPQSGGPDTQYF
TGCAGTGCTCCCCAAAGCGGGGGGCCAGATACGCAGTATTTT
>TRBV5-6|TRBD1|TRBJ1-2|few
CASSRIGTEANYGYTF
TGTGCCAGCAGCCGTATCGGGACAGAGGCTAACTATGGCTACACCTTC
>TRBV29-1|TRBD1|TRBJ2-7|.
CSVAPGTGGQASYEQYF
TGCAGCGTTGCCCCCGGGACAGGGGGACAAGCCTCCTACGAGCAGTACTTC
>TRBV20-1|TRBD1|TRBJ2-7|many
CSASGGGTGAYEQYF
TGCAGTGCTAGTGGGGGGGGGACAGGGGCCTACGAGCAGTACTTC
>TRBV6-4|TRBD2|TRBJ2-3|.
CASSARGGPTDTQYF
TGTGCCAGCAGTGCGCGGGGGGGCCCCACAGATACGCAGTATTTT
>TRBV20-1|TRBD2|TRBJ2-3|many
CSAAGLAGNTQYF
TGCAGTGCCGCGGGACTAGCTGGGAATACGCAGTATTTT
>TRBV6-5|.|TRBJ1-2|many
CASSYVRSYGYTF
TGTGCCAGCAGTTACGTCAGAAGCTATGGCTACACCTTC
>TRBV18|.|TRBJ2-4|.
CASSPDTIQYF
TGTGCCAGCTCACCCGACACAATTCAGTACTTC
>TRBV7-2|.|TRBJ2-5|few
CASSPQTGAGETQYF
TGTGCCAGCAGCCCTCAGACGGGGGCGGGAGAGACCCAGTACTTC
>TRBV7-6|.|TRBJ1-5|.
CASSSGSSYNQPQHF
TGTGCCAGCAGCAGTGGGTCCAGCTACAATCAGCCCCAGCATTTT
>TRBV9|.|TRBJ2-3|.
CASSVAGVGTDTRYF
TGTGCCAGCAGCGTAGCGGGGGTGGGTACAGATACGCGGTATTTT
>TRBV4-1|TRBD2|TRBJ2-3|few
CASSRLAGVTDTQYF
TGCGCCAGCAGCCGACTAGCGGGGGTAACAGATACGCAGTATTTT
>TRBV24-1|TRBD1|TRBJ2-7|.
CATSDSRNRGYEQYF
TGTGCCACCAGTGATTCGCGCAACAGGGGATACGAGCAGTACTTC
>TRBV13|.|TRBJ2-3|.
CASSPSGETSTDTQYF
TGTGCCAGCAGCCCCTCGGGGGAAACTAGCACAGATACGCAGTATTTT
>TRBV11-2|TRBD2|TRBJ2-7|.
CASSCLAGDTYEQYF
TGTGCCAGCAGCTGCCTAGCGGGGGACACCTACGAGCAGTACTTC
>TRBV15|.|TRBJ1-5|few
CATSRGAVYSNQPQHF
TGTGCCACCAGCAGAGGTGCGGTCTATAGCAATCAGCCCCAGCATTTT